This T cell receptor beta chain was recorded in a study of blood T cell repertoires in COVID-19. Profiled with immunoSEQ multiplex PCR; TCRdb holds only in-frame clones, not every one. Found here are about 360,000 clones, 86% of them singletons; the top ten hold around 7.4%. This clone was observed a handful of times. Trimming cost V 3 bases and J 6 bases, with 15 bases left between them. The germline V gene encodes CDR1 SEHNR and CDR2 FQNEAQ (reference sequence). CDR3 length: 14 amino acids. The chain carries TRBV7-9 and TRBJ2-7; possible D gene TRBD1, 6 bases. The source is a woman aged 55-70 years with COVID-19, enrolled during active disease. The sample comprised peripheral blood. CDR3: CASSLRQGFGEQYF. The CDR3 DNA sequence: TGTGCCAGCAGCTTGCGGCAGGGGTTCGGCGAGCAGTACTTC.